A selection of T cell receptor beta chains follows, all from one sample in a study of blood T cell repertoires in COVID-19. Here immunoSEQ multiplex PCR was the method, and the copy in TCRdb shows in-frame clones only, minus some. The table lists 200,000 or so clones, 86% of them singletons, with 0.7% to 0.95% in the top ten. The sequencing sample was made of peripheral blood. Source of these receptors: an older woman with acute or convalescent COVID-19. Both conserved end residues are part of each CDR3. A D gene is named only where the DNA matches it firmly. Clone size is stated in some rows and not others, as once, few, many or a class when expanded.

>-|TRBJ2-7|TRBV5-1|TRBD2|15
CASSLERGPPYEQYF
TGCGCCAGCAGCTTGGAGCGGGGTCCCCCCTACGAGCAGTACTTC
>-|TRBJ1-4|TRBV11-2|TRBD1|19
CASSLTGQFGPATNEKLFF
TGTGCCAGCAGCTTAACGGGACAGTTCGGGCCTGCAACTAATGAAAAACTGTTTTTT
>-|TRBJ2-3|TRBV10-1|TRBD2|14
CASSVSTSADTQYF
TGCGCCAGCAGTGTTAGCACTAGCGCAGATACGCAGTATTTT
>-|TRBJ1-2|TRBV9|TRBD1|14
CASSPGQANYGYTF
TGTGCCAGCAGCCCAGGACAGGCAAACTATGGCTACACCTTC
>-|TRBJ2-7|TRBV9|TRBD1|15
CASSVAGTGPYEQYF
TGTGCCAGCAGCGTAGCTGGGACAGGGCCCTACGAGCAGTACTTC
>once|TRBJ1-5|TRBV28|TRBD1|15
CASKPGQGSNQPQHF
TGTGCCAGCAAGCCGGGACAGGGCAGCAATCAGCCCCAGCATTTT
>-|TRBJ1-6|TRBV27|-|15
CASSLGSGANSPLHF
TGTGCCAGCAGTTTAGGATCAGGCGCGAATTCACCCCTCCACTTT
>-|TRBJ2-3|TRBV2|-|15
CASSEGGLSTDTQYF
TGTGCCAGCAGTGAAGGGGGCCTTAGCACAGATACGCAGTATTTT
>few|TRBJ1-5|TRBV6-2/TRBV6-3|TRBD1|16
CASSSWTGDGNQPQHF
TGTGCCAGCAGTTCGTGGACAGGGGACGGCAATCAGCCCCAGCATTTT
>-|TRBJ1-1|TRBV11-2|-|15
CASSHRGSMNTEAFF
TGTGCCAGCAGCCACCGTGGGAGCATGAACACTGAAGCTTTCTTT
>-|TRBJ1-6|TRBV6-5|-|14
CASRTTVTNSPLHF
TGTGCCAGCAGGACGACAGTAACCAATTCACCCCTCCACTTT
>-|TRBJ2-3|TRBV5-6|TRBD2|14
CASSSSGSGDTQYF
TGTGCCAGCAGCTCGAGCGGGAGCGGCGATACGCAGTATTTT
>-|TRBJ2-7|TRBV28|-|14
CASKFQGQVYEQYF
TGTGCCAGCAAATTTCAGGGGCAGGTTTACGAGCAGTACTTC
>-|TRBJ2-3|TRBV5-1|TRBD1|16
CASSILGTGTTDTQYF
TGCGCCAGCAGCATACTCGGGACAGGGACCACAGATACGCAGTATTTT
>-|TRBJ2-3|TRBV4-1|TRBD2|20
CASSQDKATSGRVWADTQYF
TGCGCCAGCAGCCAAGACAAAGCGACTAGCGGGAGGGTGTGGGCAGATACGCAGTATTTT
>-|TRBJ1-3|TRBV18|-|16
CASSPPQGRSGNTIYF
TGTGCCAGCTCACCACCGCAGGGAAGGTCTGGAAACACCATATATTTT
>-|TRBJ1-5|TRBV27|-|12
CASSFRGGPQHF
TGTGCCAGCAGTTTCAGGGGTGGGCCCCAGCATTTT
>-|TRBJ2-7|TRBV7-8|-|15
CASSLGLGGTYEQYF
TGTGCCAGCAGCCTAGGGCTAGGGGGAACCTACGAGCAGTACTTC
>once|TRBJ2-1|TRBV7-9|-|14
CASSLARGYNEQFF
TGTGCCAGCAGCTTAGCCCGGGGGTACAATGAGCAGTTCTTC
>-|TRBJ1-2|TRBV5-1|TRBD1|15
CASSSTDRFNYGYTF
TGCGCCAGCAGCTCAACGGACAGGTTTAATTATGGCTACACCTTC
>-|TRBJ2-2|TRBV3-1/TRBV3-2|TRBD1|16
CASSQKTGQGTGELFF
TGTGCCAGCAGCCAAAAAACGGGACAGGGCACCGGGGAGCTGTTTTTT
>-|TRBJ1-5|TRBV19|-|13
CASSSQTSQPQHF
TGTGCCAGTAGTAGCCAGACAAGTCAGCCCCAGCATTTT
>-|TRBJ2-2|TRBV29-1|-|15
CSARQQTTNTGELFF
TGCAGCGCTCGACAGCAAACTACGAACACCGGGGAGCTGTTTTTT
>-|TRBJ1-5|TRBV19|-|17
CASSIMQVEYSNQPQHF
TGTGCCAGTAGTATAATGCAGGTTGAATATAGCAATCAGCCCCAGCATTTT
>-|TRBJ2-7|TRBV5-1|-|12
CASSLTGNRAYF
TGCGCCAGCAGCTTGACGGGGAACAGGGCATACTTC
>-|TRBJ2-4|TRBV19|TRBD2|20
CASSIDSGLAGEGGKNIQYF
TGTGCCAGTAGTATAGATTCAGGACTAGCGGGAGAAGGGGGCAAAAACATTCAGTACTTC
>-|TRBJ1-5|TRBV2|TRBD1|14
CASSQDRGNQPQHF
TGTGCCAGCAGTCAGGACAGGGGCAATCAGCCCCAGCATTTT
>-|TRBJ1-1|TRBV11-3|-|14
CASSTEEVFTEAFF
TGTGCCAGCAGCACGGAGGAGGTTTTCACTGAAGCTTTCTTT
>few|TRBJ2-7|TRBV28|-|13
CASSSGISYEQYF
TGTGCCAGCAGTTCCGGGATCTCCTACGAGCAGTACTTC
>-|TRBJ2-4|TRBV2|TRBD1|14
CASSPDRGLDIQYF
TGTGCCAGCAGTCCAGACAGGGGGCTAGACATTCAGTACTTC
>-|TRBJ1-5|TRBV7-8|-|13
CASSLGGSQPQHF
TGTGCCAGCAGCTTAGGTGGCAGTCAGCCCCAGCATTTT
>-|TRBJ1-1|TRBV3-1/TRBV3-2|-|14
CASGEEGRDTEAFF
TGTGCCAGCGGTGAGGAAGGGAGGGACACTGAAGCTTTCTTT
>-|TRBJ1-5|TRBV4-1|TRBD1|14
CASSQEGGGQPQHF
TGCGCCAGCAGCCAAGAAGGGGGCGGTCAGCCCCAGCATTTT
>-|TRBJ1-2|TRBV3-1/TRBV3-2|TRBD1|13
CASRQGGGGGYTF
TGTGCCAGCAGACAAGGGGGCGGTGGTGGCTACACCTTC
>-|TRBJ2-5|TRBV6-2/TRBV6-3|TRBD2|13
CASSRGRRETQYF
TGTGCCAGCAGCCGCGGGAGGCGAGAGACCCAGTACTTC
>-|TRBJ2-7|TRBV11-2|-|15
CASSLRGIGRYEQYF
TGTGCCAGCAGCTTACGCGGGATCGGACGGTACGAGCAGTACTTC
>few|TRBJ1-3|TRBV27|TRBD1|15
CASSSDRGFGNTIYF
TGTGCCAGCAGTTCGGACAGGGGTTTTGGAAACACCATATATTTT
>-|TRBJ2-5|TRBV5-1|-|16
CASSLSPGRRQETQYF
TGCGCCAGCAGCTTGAGCCCGGGGAGGCGGCAAGAGACCCAGTACTTC
>-|TRBJ1-5|TRBV28|TRBD1|13
CATGGQFYQPQHF
TGTGCCACCGGGGGACAGTTCTATCAGCCCCAGCATTTT
>-|TRBJ2-7|TRBV7-2|-|16
CASSLEGGVLSYEQYF
TGTGCCAGCAGCTTAGAGGGGGGGGTCCTGTCCTACGAGCAGTACTTC
>-|TRBJ2-2|TRBV9|TRBD2|17
CASSVDGIAGLTGELFF
TGTGCCAGCAGCGTAGATGGGATAGCGGGGCTCACCGGGGAGCTGTTTTTT
>-|TRBJ2-7|TRBV7-9|TRBD1|18
CASSKTGGPANHPYEQYF
TGTGCCAGCAGTAAAACAGGGGGTCCGGCCAACCACCCCTACGAGCAGTACTTC
>-|TRBJ2-1|TRBV5-1|-|13
CASSLVLDNEQFF
TGCGCCAGCAGCTTGGTACTAGACAATGAGCAGTTCTTC
>-|TRBJ1-1|TRBV6-5|TRBD1|14
CASTPGQGDYEAFF
TGTGCCAGCACTCCAGGACAGGGGGATTATGAAGCTTTCTTT
>-|TRBJ1-1|TRBV12-3/TRBV12-4|-|11
CASSLRTEAFF
TGTGCCAGCAGTTTACGGACAGAAGCTTTCTTT
>once|TRBJ1-1|TRBV28|-|12
CASSLGLSEAFF
TGTGCCAGCAGTTTGGGACTATCTGAAGCTTTCTTT
>-|TRBJ2-7|TRBV20-1|-|11
CSLRLAYEQYF
TGCAGTCTGAGGCTAGCCTACGAGCAGTACTTC
>-|TRBJ2-7|TRBV4-1|-|16
CASSQYRTANSYEQYF
TGCGCCAGCAGCCAGTACCGGACAGCCAACTCCTACGAGCAGTACTTC
>-|TRBJ1-1|TRBV7-9|-|14
CASSFPRRGTEAFF
TGTGCCAGCAGCTTTCCGAGACGAGGTACTGAAGCTTTCTTT
>-|TRBJ1-6|TRBV4-1|TRBD1|14
CASSPGQDNSPLHF
TGCGCCAGCAGCCCGGGACAGGATAATTCACCCCTCCACTTT
>once|TRBJ2-1|TRBV10-3|-|14
CATLGRETYNEQFF
TGTGCCACCCTAGGAAGGGAGACCTACAATGAGCAGTTCTTC
>-|TRBJ2-1|TRBV7-2|-|14
CASTRRGDNNEQFF
TGTGCCAGCACCCGCCGAGGGGACAACAATGAGCAGTTCTTC
>once|TRBJ1-1|TRBV5-6|-|13
CASSLRGTSEAFF
TGTGCCAGCAGCTTGAGGGGGACATCCGAAGCTTTCTTT
>-|TRBJ1-3|TRBV9|-|15
CASSVGQSSGNTIYF
TGTGCCAGCAGCGTTGGACAGAGCTCTGGAAACACCATATATTTT
>-|TRBJ1-3|TRBV3-1/TRBV3-2|TRBD1|16
CASSQVGTGPGNTIYF
TGTGCCAGCAGCCAAGTCGGGACAGGGCCGGGAAACACCATATATTTT